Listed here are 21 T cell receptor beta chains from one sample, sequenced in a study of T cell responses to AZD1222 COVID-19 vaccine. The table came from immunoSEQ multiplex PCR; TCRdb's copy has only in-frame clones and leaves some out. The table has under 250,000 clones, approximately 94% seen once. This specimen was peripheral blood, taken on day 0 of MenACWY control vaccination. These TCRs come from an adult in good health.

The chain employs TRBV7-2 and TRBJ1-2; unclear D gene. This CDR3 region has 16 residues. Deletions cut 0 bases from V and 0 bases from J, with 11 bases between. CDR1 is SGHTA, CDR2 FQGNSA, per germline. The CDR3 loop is CASSLAPAGTNYGYTF. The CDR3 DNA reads TGTGCCAGCAGCTTAGCCCCGGCAGGTACTAACTATGGCTACACCTTC. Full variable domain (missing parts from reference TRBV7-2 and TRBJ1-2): GAGVSQSPSNKVTEKGKDVELRCDPISGHTALYWYRQSLGQGLEFLIYFQGNSAPDKSGLPSDRFSAERTGGSVSTLTIQRTQQEDSAVYLCASSLAPAGTNYGYTFGSGTRLTVV.

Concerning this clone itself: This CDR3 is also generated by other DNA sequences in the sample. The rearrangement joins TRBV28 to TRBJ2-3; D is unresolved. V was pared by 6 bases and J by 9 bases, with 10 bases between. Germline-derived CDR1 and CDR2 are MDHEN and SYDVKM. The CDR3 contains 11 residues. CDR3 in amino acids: CASSPRVTQYF. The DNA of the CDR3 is TGTGCCAGCAGCCCCCGAGTGACGCAGTATTTT.

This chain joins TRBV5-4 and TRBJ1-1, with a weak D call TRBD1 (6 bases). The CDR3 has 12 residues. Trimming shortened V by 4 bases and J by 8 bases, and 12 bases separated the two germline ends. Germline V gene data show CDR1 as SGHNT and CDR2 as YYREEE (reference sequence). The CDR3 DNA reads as TGTGCCAGCAGCCTGGTAGGGGGGGAAGCTTTCTTT. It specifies CASSLVGGEAFF.

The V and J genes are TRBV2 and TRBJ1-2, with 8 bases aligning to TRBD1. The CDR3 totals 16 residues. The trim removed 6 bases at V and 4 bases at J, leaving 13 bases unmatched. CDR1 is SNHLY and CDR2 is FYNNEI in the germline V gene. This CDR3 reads CASRVRTGSFSYGYTF. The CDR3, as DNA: TGTGCCAGCAGAGTCAGGACAGGGAGTTTTTCCTATGGCTACACCTTC. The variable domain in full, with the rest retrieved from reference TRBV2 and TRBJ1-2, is EPEVTQTPSHQVTQMGQEVILRCVPISNHLYFYWYRQILGQKVEFLVSFYNNEISEKSEIFDDQFSVERPDGSNFTLKIRSTKLEDSAMYFCASRVRTGSFSYGYTFGSGTRLTVV.

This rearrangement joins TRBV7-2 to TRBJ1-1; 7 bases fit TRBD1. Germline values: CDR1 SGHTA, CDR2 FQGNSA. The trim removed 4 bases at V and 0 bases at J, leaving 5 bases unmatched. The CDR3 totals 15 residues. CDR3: CASSSQGNMNTEAFF. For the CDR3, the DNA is TGTGCCAGCAGCTCACAGGGGAACATGAACACTGAAGCTTTCTTT.

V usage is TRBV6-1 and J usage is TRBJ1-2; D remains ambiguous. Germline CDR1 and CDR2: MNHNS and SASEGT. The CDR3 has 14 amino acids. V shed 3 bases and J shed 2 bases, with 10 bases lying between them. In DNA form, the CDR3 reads TGTGCCAGCAGTGAGAGGACCCCCAACTATGGCTACACCTTC. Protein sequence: CASSERTPNYGYTF.

The CDR3 DNA follows: TGCGCCAGCAGCTCCGAACCCACAGGGGCGGTTCGCTATGGCTACACCTTC. It encodes CASSSEPTGAVRYGYTF. V usage is TRBV5-1 and J usage is TRBJ1-2; 7 nucleotides line up with TRBD1. This CDR3 has 17 amino acids. V trimming: 3 bases; J trimming: 4 bases; junction bases outside the gene matches: 15. Looked up from germline, CDR1 is SGHRS and CDR2 is YFSETQ.

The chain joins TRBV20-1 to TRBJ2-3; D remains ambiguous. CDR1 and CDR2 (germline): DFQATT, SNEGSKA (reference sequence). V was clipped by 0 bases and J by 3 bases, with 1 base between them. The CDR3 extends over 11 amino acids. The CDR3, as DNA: TGCAGTGCTAGAGAAACAGATACGCAGTATTTT. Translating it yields CSARETDTQYF.

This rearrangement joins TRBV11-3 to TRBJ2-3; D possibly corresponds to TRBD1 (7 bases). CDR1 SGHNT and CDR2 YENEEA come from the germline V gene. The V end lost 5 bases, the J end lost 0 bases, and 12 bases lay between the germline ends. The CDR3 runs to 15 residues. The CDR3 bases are TGTGCCAGCAGCCTACAGGGGACTAGCACAGATACGCAGTATTTT. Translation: CASSLQGTSTDTQYF. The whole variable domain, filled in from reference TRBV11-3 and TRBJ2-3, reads EAGVVQSPRYKIIEKKQPVAFWCNPISGHNTLYWYLQNLGQGPELLIRYENEEAVDDSQLPKDRFSAERLKGVDSTLKIQPAELGDSAVYLCASSLQGTSTDTQYFGPGTRLTVL.

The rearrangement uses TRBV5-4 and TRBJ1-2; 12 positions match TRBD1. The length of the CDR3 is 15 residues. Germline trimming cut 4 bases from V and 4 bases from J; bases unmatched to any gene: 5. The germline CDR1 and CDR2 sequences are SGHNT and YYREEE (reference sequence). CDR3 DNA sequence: TGTGCCAGCAGCAGGGACAGGGGGCACGCCTATGGCTACACCTTC. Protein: CASSRDRGHAYGYTF. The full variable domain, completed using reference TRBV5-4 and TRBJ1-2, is ETGVTQSPTHLIKTRGQQVTLRCSSQSGHNTVSWYQQALGQGPQFIFQYYREEENGRGNFPPRFSGLQFPNYSSELNVNALELDDSALYLCASSRDRGHAYGYTFGSGTRLTVV.

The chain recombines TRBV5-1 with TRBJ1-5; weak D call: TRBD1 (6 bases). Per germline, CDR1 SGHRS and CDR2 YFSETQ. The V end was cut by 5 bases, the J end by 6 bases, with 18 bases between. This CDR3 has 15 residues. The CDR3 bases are TGCGCCAGCAGGCGCTCAGGGGAATGGAGTCAGCCCCAGCATTTT. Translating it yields CASRRSGEWSQPQHF.

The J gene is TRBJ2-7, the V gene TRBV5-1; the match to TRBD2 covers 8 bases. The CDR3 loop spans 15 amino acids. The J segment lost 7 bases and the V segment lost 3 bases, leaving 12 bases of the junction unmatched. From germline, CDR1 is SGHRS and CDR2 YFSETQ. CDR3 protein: CASSSGLEGLREQYF. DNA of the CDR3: TGCGCCAGCAGCTCGGGACTAGAGGGTCTACGGGAGCAGTACTTC.

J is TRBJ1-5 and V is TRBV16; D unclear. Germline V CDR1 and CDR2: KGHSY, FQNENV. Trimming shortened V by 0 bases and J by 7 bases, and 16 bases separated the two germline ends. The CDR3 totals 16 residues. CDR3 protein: CASSQSDLTVEQPQHF. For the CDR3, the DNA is TGTGCCAGCAGCCAATCCGACCTTACCGTTGAGCAGCCCCAGCATTTT.

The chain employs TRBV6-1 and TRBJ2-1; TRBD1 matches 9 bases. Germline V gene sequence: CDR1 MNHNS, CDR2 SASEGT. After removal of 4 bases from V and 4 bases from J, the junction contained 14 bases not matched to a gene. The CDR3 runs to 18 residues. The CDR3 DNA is TGTGCCAGCAGTGGGACAGGGGTACGTCGTAACGAATACAATGAGCAGTTCTTC. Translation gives CASSGTGVRRNEYNEQFF.

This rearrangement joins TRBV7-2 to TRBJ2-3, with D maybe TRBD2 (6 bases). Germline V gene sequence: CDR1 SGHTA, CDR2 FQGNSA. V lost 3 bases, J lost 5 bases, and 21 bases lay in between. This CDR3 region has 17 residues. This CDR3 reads CASSFDQAGGPQDTQYF. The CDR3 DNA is TGTGCCAGCAGCTTTGATCAAGCCGGGGGTCCCCAAGATACGCAGTATTTT.

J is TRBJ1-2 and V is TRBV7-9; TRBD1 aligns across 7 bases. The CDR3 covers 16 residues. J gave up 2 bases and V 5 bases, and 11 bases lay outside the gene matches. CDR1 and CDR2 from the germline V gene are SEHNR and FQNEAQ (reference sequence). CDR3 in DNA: TGTGCCAGCAGCCGCGGGACAGCCCTAGACAACTATGGCTACACCTTC. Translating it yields CASSRGTALDNYGYTF.

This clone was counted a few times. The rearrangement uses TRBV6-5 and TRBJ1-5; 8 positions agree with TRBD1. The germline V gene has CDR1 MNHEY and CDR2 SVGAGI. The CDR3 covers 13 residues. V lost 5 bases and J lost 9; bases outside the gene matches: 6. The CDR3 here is CASSRQGSGPQHF. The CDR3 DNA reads TGTGCCAGCAGTCGACAGGGGTCTGGGCCCCAGCATTTT.

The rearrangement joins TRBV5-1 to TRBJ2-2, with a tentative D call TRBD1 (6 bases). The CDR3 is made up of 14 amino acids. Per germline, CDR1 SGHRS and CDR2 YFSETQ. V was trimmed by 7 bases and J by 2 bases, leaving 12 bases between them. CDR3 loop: CASFRDTNTGELFF. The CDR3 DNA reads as TGCGCCAGCTTCCGGGACACCAACACCGGGGAGCTGTTTTTT. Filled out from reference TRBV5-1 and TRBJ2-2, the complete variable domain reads KAGVTQTPRYLIKTRGQQVTLSCSPISGHRSVSWYQQTPGQGLQFLFEYFSETQRNKGNFPGRFSGRQFSNSRSEMNVSTLELGDSALYLCASFRDTNTGELFFGEGSRLTVL.

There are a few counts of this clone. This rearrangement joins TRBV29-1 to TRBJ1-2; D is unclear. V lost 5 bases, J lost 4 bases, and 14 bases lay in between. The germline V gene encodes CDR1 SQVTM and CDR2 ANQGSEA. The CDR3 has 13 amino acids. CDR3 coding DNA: TGCAGCGTTCTTTTTTTGGTGGGCTATGGCTACACCTTC. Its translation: CSVLFLVGYGYTF.

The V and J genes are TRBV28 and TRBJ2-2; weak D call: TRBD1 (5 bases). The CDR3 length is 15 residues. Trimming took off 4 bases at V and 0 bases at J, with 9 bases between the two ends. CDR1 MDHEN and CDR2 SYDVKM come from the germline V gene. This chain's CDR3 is CASSSPTANTGELFF. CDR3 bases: TGTGCCAGCAGTTCCCCGACAGCGAACACCGGGGAGCTGTTTTTT.

CDR3 protein: CASSAFRGAEAFF. The CDR3 nucleotides read TGTGCCAGCAGCGCATTCAGGGGGGCTGAAGCTTTCTTT. This sequence joins TRBV9 and TRBJ1-1, with TRBD1 identical over 7 bases. The CDR3 sequence is 13 residues long. Trimming removed 3 bases from V and 6 bases from J; junction bases left unmatched: 5. CDR1 and CDR2 (germline): SGDLS, YYNGEE.